The rows below give T cell receptor beta chains drawn from one sample of a study of T cell repertoires in cytomegalovirus infection. TCRdb passed the reads through MiXCR, listing each CDR3 protein once. The sample includes 250,000 or so distinct CDR3 sequences, about 12% of them seen just once. Sequencing was performed on PBMCs. Receptors originate from a human donor in good health (CMV status not recorded). Some clones in this sample may be carry-over from other donors' samples. The CDR3 runs from the conserved cysteine through the conserved F or W. Each record gives: CDR3 DNA, CDR3 protein, V gene, clone size, D gene, J gene. The D gene is left open where the match is weak. The size entry is marked missing in some rows and otherwise reads once, few, many or a size class.

TGCGCCAGCAGCCCCAAAGCAGGGGGGGGCGGCTATGGCTACACCTTC | CASSPKAGGGGYGYTF | TRBV4-3 | many | TRBD1 | TRBJ1-2
TGTGCCAGCAGCGCCCGGACTAGGGTCTACGAGCAGTACTTC | CASSARTRVYEQYF | TRBV7-2 | many | TRBD2 | TRBJ2-7
TGTGCCAGCAGAGTCGGACAGGGCACAGATACGCAGTATTTT | CASRVGQGTDTQYF | TRBV2 | NA | TRBD1 | TRBJ2-3
TGCAGCGTTGAGGACGACAGGGGCACCGGGGAGCTGTTTTTT | CSVEDDRGTGELFF | TRBV29-1 | NA | TRBD1 | TRBJ2-2
TGTGCCAGCAGCAAAGTAGTTTGGAACACTGAAGCTTTCTTT | CASSKVVWNTEAFF | TRBV5-3 | once | NA | TRBJ1-1
TGTGCCAGCAGTGAGGTGGCAGCTCCCTCCTATGGCTACACCTTC | CASSEVAAPSYGYTF | TRBV28 | few | NA | TRBJ1-2
TGTGCCAGCAGTCGGGCTGGGTCTAAGGGTGGCTACACCTTC | CASSRAGSKGGYTF | TRBV12-3/TRBV12-4 | many | NA | TRBJ1-2
TGTGCCAGTAGTATAGTTAACCAGGGGGCGCTTCGTGGCTACACCTTC | CASSIVNQGALRGYTF | TRBV19 | NA | TRBD1 | TRBJ1-2
TGTGCCAGCAGCTTAGCGCGGGGGTCGTCCGGGGAGCTGTTTTTT | CASSLARGSSGELFF | TRBV7-2 | many | TRBD2 | TRBJ2-2
TGTGCCAGTACCCCGGGACATGGAGAATCTGGGGCCAACGTCCTGACTTTC | CASTPGHGESGANVLTF | TRBV19 | few | NA | TRBJ2-6
TGTGCCAGCAGGAGACAGGGAGGAGTTCCTGGGGCCAACGTCCTGACTTTC | CASRRQGGVPGANVLTF | TRBV12-3/TRBV12-4 | NA | NA | TRBJ2-6
TGTGCCAGCAGCCTAGACAGGGCGGAGACCCAGTACTTC | CASSLDRAETQYF | TRBV5-6 | few | TRBD1 | TRBJ2-5
TGTGCCAGCAGTCCCCTCCGGGCAGGCCGTCAAGAGACCCAGTACTTC | CASSPLRAGRQETQYF | TRBV27 | many | NA | TRBJ2-5
TGTGCCAGCAGCGCCGGGGACCTCAAATATACTAGCACAGATACGCAGTATTTT | CASSAGDLKYTSTDTQYF | TRBV9 | NA | NA | TRBJ2-3
TGTGCCAGCAGCCGTAGGCCTGGAAACACCATATATTTT | CASSRRPGNTIYF | TRBV5-6 | many | NA | TRBJ1-3
TGTGCCAGTAGTATAGCGGGCACAGGGGCAAAAACTGAAGCTTTCTTT | CASSIAGTGAKTEAFF | TRBV19 | few | TRBD1 | TRBJ1-1
TGTGCCAGCAGTTTAATGCAGGGTGAAGCTTTCTTT | CASSLMQGEAFF | TRBV12-3/TRBV12-4 | many | NA | TRBJ1-1
TGTGCCAGCCGACAAACAGGGCAGGCCCAAGAGACCCAGTACTTC | CASRQTGQAQETQYF | TRBV18 | few | NA | TRBJ2-5
TGTGCCAGCAGCCCTGAGGTCGGCAATCAGCCCCAGCATTTT | CASSPEVGNQPQHF | TRBV7-2 | many | NA | TRBJ1-5
TGCAGTGCTAGAGCGCTAGCGGGGACCTACGAGCAGTACTTC | CSARALAGTYEQYF | TRBV20-1 | few | TRBD2 | TRBJ2-7